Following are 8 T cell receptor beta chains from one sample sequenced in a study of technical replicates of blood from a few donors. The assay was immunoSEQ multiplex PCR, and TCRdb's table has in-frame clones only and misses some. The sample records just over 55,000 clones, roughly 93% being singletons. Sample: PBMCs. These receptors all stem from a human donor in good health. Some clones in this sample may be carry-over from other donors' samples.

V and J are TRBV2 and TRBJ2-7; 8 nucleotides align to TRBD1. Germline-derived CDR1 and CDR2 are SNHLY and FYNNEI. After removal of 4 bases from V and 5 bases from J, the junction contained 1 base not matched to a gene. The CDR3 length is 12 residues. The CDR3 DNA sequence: TGTGCCAGCAGTGGGACAGGGCACGAGCAGTACTTC. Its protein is CASSGTGHEQYF.

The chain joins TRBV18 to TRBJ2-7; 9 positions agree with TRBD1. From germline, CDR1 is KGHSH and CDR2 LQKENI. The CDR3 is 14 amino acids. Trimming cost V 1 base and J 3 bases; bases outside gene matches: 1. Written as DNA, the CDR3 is TGTGCCAGCTCACCACAGGGACAGGGCTACGAGCAGTACTTC. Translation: CASSPQGQGYEQYF.

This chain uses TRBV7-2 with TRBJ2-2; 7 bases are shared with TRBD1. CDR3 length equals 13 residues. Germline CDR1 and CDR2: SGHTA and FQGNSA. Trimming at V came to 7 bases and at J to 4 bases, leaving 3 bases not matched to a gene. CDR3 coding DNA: TGTGCCAGCAAAGACAGGGTCACCGGGGAGCTGTTTTTT. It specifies CASKDRVTGELFF.

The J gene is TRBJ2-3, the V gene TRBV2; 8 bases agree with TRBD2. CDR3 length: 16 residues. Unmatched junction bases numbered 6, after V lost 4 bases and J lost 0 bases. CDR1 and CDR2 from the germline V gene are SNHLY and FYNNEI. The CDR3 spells CASSGNIAGSTDTQYF. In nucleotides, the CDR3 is TGTGCCAGCAGTGGGAACATAGCGGGGAGCACAGATACGCAGTATTTT.

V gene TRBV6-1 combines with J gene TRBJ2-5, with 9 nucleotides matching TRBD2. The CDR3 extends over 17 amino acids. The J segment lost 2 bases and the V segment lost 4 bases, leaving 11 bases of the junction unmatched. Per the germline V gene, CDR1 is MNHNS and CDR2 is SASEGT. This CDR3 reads CASSGSAAGGPQETQYF. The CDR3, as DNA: TGTGCCAGCAGTGGATCCGCAGCGGGGGGCCCTCAAGAGACCCAGTACTTC.

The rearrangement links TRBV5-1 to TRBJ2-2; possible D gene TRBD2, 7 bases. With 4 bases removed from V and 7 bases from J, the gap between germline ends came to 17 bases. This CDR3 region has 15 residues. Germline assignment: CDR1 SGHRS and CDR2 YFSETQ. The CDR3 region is CASSPTGGQGGELFF. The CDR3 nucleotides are TGCGCCAGCAGCCCGACCGGGGGGCAGGGCGGGGAGCTGTTTTTT.

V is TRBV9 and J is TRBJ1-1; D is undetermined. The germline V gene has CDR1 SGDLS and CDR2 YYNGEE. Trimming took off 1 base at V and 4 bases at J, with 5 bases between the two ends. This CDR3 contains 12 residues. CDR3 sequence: CASSVSGTEAFF. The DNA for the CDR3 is TGTGCCAGCAGCGTATCGGGCACTGAAGCTTTCTTT.

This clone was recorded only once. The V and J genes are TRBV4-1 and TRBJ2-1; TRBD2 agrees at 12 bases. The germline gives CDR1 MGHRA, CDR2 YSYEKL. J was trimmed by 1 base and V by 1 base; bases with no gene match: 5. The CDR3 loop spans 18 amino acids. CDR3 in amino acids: CASSQVGLAGRSYNEQFF. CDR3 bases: TGCGCCAGCAGCCAAGTCGGACTAGCGGGGAGGTCCTACAATGAGCAGTTCTTC.